These T cell receptor beta chains were read from a single sample in a study of blood T cells in healthy people across ages. TCRdb recomputed calls from the 5' RACE reads with MiXCR, one row per CDR3 protein. The sample includes around 520,000 distinct CDR3 sequences, 25% to 35% of them seen just once. These data were also reused for a study on T cells of mothers and their children.

Sequencing was done on a sample of blood. The receptors stem from a boy between 2 and 10 years old in good health. CDR3s include the opening cysteine and the closing phenylalanine or tryptophan. The D gene is left open where the match is weak. Clone size, where shown, is once, few, many, or a class for clones that have expanded.

-	-	TRBV5-1	TRBJ1-3	CASSLVDPRPGNTIYF	TGCGCCAGCAGCTTGGTGGACCCACGACCTGGAAACACCATATATTTT
few	-	TRBV6-4	TRBJ1-1	CASISRSTEAFF	TGTGCCAGCATAAGCAGGAGCACTGAAGCTTTCTTT
few	-	TRBV12-5	TRBJ2-1	CASGLVSGADNEQFF	TGTGCTAGTGGTTTGGTGTCGGGGGCCGACAATGAGCAGTTCTTC
-	TRBD2	TRBV19	TRBJ2-1	CASSAGGAYNEQFF	TGTGCCAGTAGTGCGGGGGGCGCCTACAATGAGCAGTTCTTC
-	TRBD2	TRBV20-1	TRBJ2-5	CSAHIPGGETQYF	TGCAGTGCTCACATACCCGGGGGGGAGACCCAGTACTTC
-	TRBD1	TRBV9	TRBJ2-5	CASSVAPTGLETQYF	TGTGCCAGCAGCGTAGCTCCGACAGGGCTTGAGACCCAGTACTTC
many	-	TRBV12-3/TRBV12-4	TRBJ2-5	CASRGNNEGSQETQYF	TGTGCCAGCAGGGGGAACAATGAGGGAAGCCAAGAGACCCAGTACTTC
-	-	TRBV7-9	TRBJ1-3	CASSADGSRNTIYF	TGTGCCAGCAGCGCGGACGGCAGCAGAAACACCATATATTTT
few	-	TRBV12-3/TRBV12-4	TRBJ2-5	CASSFRIKETQYF	TGTGCCAGCAGTTTCCGGATTAAAGAGACCCAGTACTTC
-	-	TRBV6-5	TRBJ2-3	CASSYSVGGTDTQYF	TGTGCCAGCAGTTACTCTGTGGGGGGCACAGATACGCAGTATTTT
-	-	TRBV7-2	TRBJ1-5	CASSRDDNQPQHF	TGTGCCAGCAGTCGGGATGACAATCAGCCCCAGCATTTT
-	TRBD2	TRBV20-1	TRBJ2-1	CSATGLAGGQIEQFF	TGCAGTGCTACGGGACTAGCGGGAGGCCAGATTGAGCAGTTCTTC
many	-	TRBV7-3	TRBJ2-2	CASSSTGDKGGELFF	TGTGCCAGCAGCTCGACAGGCGATAAGGGCGGGGAGCTGTTTTTT
-	-	TRBV21-1	TRBJ2-7	CASSKEVTGPFSYEQYF	TGTGCCAGCAGCAAAGAGGTTACGGGGCCCTTCTCCTACGAGCAGTACTTC
-	-	TRBV28	TRBJ1-4	CASTPELVGKKKLFF	TGTGCCAGCACCCCAGAGTTGGTGGGGAAAAAAAAACTGTTTTTT
-	TRBD2	TRBV6-5	TRBJ2-5	CASSYVSGGRPFF	TGTGCCAGCAGTTACGTTTCGGGGGGAAGGCCGTTCTTC
-	-	TRBV19	TRBJ2-7	CASTSTGVANEQYF	TGTGCCAGTACCTCAACCGGGGTGGCCAACGAGCAGTACTTC
many	-	TRBV7-9	TRBJ2-7	CASSEYYEQYF	TGTGCCAGCAGCGAGTACTACGAGCAGTACTTC
many	-	TRBV7-2	TRBJ1-4	CASSRDHTATNEKLFF	TGTGCCAGCAGCCGAGACCACACAGCAACTAATGAAAAACTGTTTTTT
many	-	TRBV25-1	TRBJ1-1	CASRDYNTEAFF	TGTGCCAGCCGGGATTATAACACTGAAGCTTTCTTT
few	-	TRBV7-2	TRBJ2-3	CASSFWKGDTQYF	TGTGCCAGCAGCTTCTGGAAAGGGGATACGCAGTATTTT
-	TRBD1	TRBV2	TRBJ1-4	CASSVITGDEKLFF	TGTGCCAGCAGTGTGATAACAGGGGACGAAAAACTGTTTTTT
few	TRBD2	TRBV12-3/TRBV12-4	TRBJ2-5	CASSSWEGTKTQYF	TGTGCCAGCAGTTCATGGGAGGGAACGAAGACCCAGTACTTC
-	TRBD1	TRBV7-8	TRBJ2-7	CASSSTGWGEQYF	TGTGCCAGCAGCTCGACAGGGTGGGGCGAGCAGTACTTC
-	TRBD2	TRBV12-3/TRBV12-4	TRBJ2-1	CASSLARTSGKGEQFF	TGTGCCAGCAGTTTAGCGCGGACTAGCGGGAAGGGTGAGCAGTTCTTC
-	-	TRBV7-9	TRBJ1-2	CASSFEQTNYGYAF	TGTGCCAGCAGCTTTGAACAGACTAACTATGGCTACGCCTTC
-	-	TRBV6-5	TRBJ1-3	CASSPDLGNTIYF	TGTGCCAGCAGTCCAGACCTCGGAAACACCATATATTTT
-	-	TRBV7-9	TRBJ2-7	CASSSPGMPYEQYF	TGTGCCAGCAGCAGCCCGGGAATGCCGTACGAACAGTACTTC
few	TRBD2	TRBV12-3/TRBV12-4	TRBJ2-5	CASSRTSLQETQYF	TGTGCCAGCAGCCGGACTAGCCTTCAAGAGACCCAGTACTTC
-	-	TRBV12-3/TRBV12-4	TRBJ1-2	CASSFEAQGRGYTF	TGTGCCAGCAGTTTCGAGGCCCAAGGACGGGGCTACACCTTC
few	TRBD1	TRBV28	TRBJ1-1	CASIRTGRFTEAFF	TGTGCCAGTATCCGGACAGGGCGGTTCACTGAAGCTTTCTTT
-	-	TRBV18	TRBJ1-3	CASSRGRGPSGNTIYF	TGTGCCAGCTCACGCGGTCGAGGCCCCTCTGGAAACACCATATATTTT
-	TRBD2	TRBV6-2/TRBV6-3	TRBJ2-3	CASSPGTSNTDTQYF	TGTGCCAGCAGCCCCGGGACTAGTAACACAGATACGCAGTATTTT
-	TRBD1	TRBV29-1	TRBJ2-3	CSAPQGTDTQYF	TGCAGCGCACCACAGGGGACAGATACGCAGTATTTT
-	TRBD2	TRBV5-6	TRBJ2-7	CASSLGLAGDNEQYF	TGTGCCAGCAGCTTGGGGCTAGCGGGAGATAACGAGCAGTACTTC
once	TRBD1	TRBV6-6	TRBJ1-1	CASSSAPGQGVTEAFF	TGTGCCAGCAGTTCCGCTCCGGGACAGGGGGTAACTGAAGCTTTCTTT
-	TRBD2	TRBV2	TRBJ2-1	CASSQAGGRGDEQFF	TGTGCCAGCTCGCAGGCGGGGGGGCGGGGCGATGAGCAGTTCTTC
few	-	TRBV6-2/TRBV6-3	TRBJ1-2	CASSYETSYGYTF	TGTGCCAGCAGTTACGAGACATCCTATGGCTACACCTTC